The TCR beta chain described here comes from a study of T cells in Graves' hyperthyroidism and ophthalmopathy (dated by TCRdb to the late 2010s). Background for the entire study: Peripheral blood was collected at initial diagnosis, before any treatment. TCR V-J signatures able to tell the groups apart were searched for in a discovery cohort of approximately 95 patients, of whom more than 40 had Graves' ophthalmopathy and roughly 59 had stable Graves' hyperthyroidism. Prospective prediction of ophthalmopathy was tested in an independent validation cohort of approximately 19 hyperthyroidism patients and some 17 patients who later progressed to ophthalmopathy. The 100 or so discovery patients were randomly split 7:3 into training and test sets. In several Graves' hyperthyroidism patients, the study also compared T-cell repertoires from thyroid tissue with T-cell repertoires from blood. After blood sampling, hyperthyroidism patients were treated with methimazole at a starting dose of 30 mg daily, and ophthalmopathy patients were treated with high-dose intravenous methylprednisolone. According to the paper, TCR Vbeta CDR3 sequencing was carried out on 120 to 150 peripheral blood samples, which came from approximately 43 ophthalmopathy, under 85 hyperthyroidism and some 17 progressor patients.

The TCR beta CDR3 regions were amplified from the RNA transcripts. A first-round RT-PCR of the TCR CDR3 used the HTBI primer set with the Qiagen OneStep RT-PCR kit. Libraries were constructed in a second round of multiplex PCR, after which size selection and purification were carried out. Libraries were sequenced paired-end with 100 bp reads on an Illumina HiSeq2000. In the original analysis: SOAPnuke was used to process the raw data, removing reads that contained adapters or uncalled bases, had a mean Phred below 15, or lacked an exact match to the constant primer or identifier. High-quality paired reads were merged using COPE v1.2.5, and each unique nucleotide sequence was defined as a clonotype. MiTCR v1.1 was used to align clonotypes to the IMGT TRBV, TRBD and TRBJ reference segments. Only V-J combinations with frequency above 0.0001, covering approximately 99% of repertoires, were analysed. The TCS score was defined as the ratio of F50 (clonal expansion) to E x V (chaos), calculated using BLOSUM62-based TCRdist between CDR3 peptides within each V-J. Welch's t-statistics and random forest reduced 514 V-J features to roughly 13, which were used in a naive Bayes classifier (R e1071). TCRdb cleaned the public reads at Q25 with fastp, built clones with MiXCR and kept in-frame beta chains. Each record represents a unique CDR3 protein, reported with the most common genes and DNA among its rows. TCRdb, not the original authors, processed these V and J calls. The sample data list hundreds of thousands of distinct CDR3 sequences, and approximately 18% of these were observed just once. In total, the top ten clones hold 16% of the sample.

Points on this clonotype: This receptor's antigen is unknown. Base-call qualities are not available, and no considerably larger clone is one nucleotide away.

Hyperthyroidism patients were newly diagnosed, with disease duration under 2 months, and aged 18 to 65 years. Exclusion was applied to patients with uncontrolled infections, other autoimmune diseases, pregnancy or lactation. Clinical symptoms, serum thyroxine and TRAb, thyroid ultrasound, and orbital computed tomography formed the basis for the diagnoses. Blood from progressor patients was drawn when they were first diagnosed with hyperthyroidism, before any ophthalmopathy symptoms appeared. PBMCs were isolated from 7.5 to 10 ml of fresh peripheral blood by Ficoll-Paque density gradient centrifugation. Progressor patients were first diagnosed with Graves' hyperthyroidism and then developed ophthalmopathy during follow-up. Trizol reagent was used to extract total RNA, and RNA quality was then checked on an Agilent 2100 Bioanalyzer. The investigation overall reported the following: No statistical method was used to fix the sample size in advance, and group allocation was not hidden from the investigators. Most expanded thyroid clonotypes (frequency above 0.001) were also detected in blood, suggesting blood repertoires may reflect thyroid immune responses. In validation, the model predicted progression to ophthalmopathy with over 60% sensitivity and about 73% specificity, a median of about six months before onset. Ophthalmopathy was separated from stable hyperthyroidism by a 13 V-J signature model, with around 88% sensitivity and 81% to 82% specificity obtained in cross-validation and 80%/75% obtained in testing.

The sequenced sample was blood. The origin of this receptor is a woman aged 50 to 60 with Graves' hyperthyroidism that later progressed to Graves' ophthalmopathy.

This receptor has the CDR3 CASSDRTDTMNTEAFF. The sequenced DNA: TGCGCCAGCAGCGACCGGACAGATACAATGAACACTGAAGCTTTCTTT. The chain couples TRBV4-1 to TRBJ1-1; the D gene is possibly TRBD1, with 6 bases matching. V gives up 5 bases and J gives up 0 bases, and the segment between their germline ends measures 16 bases. The germline V gene encodes CDR1 MGHRA and CDR2 YSYEKL. Including the terminal cysteine and phenylalanine, the CDR3 comprises 16 residues. Only the CDR3 portion is preserved as DNA: 48 bases, with reading frame beginning at the first base.